The T cell receptor beta chain described here comes from a study of blood T cell repertoires in COVID-19. Looking at the study overall: Donors in the United States, Italy and Spain gave samples during acute or convalescent COVID-19. PBMCs, B-cell-depleted T cells, or T cells were the source of the cDNA or gDNA that made up the material.

Source study methods: Reference gene primers were amplified, and this amplification served to estimate nucleated cell counts. Only in-frame clones appear in the TCRdb table, and some are missing; sequencing was by immunoSEQ multiplex PCR. V and J calls and clone size are copied from that table; D and trimming were computed from the DNA. Of roughly 150,000 clones in the sample, 70% to 85% were seen once. CDR1 is LGHNA, CDR2 YNFKEQ, per germline. This CDR3 comprises 14 residues. Between the trimmed V and J ends, which lost 0 bases and 0 bases, there was a span of 5 bases. This receptor was obtained from a woman aged 45-59 years with acute or convalescent COVID-19. Sequencing used peripheral blood. This chain uses TRBV4-2 with TRBJ1-1; D uncertain. Written as DNA, the CDR3 is TGTGCCAGCAGCCAAGACGCAGTGAACACTGAAGCTTTCTTT. The encoded protein is CASSQDAVNTEAFF.